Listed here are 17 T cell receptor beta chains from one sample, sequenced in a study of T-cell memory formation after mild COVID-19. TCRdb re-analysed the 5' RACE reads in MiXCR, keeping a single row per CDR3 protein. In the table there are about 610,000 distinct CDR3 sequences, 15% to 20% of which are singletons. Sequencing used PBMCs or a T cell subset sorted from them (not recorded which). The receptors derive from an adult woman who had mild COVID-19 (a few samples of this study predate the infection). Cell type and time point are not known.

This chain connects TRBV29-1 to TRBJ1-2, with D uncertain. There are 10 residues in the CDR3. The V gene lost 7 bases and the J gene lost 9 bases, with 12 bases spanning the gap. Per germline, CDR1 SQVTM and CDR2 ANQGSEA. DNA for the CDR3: TGCAGCGCCGTCCTGAAACGCTACACCTTC. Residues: CSAVLKRYTF.

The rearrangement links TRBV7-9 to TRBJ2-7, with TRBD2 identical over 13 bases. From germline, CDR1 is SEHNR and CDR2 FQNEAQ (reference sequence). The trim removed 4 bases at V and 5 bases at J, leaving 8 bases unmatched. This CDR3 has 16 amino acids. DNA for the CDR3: TGTGCCAGCAGCTCCCGGGGACTAGCGGGATTTAACGAGCAGTACTTC. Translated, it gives CASSSRGLAGFNEQYF.

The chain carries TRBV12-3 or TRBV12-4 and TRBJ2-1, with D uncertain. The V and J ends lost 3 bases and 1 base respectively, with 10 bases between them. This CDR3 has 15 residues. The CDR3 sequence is CASSFPELSYNEQFF. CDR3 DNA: TGTGCCAGCAGTTTCCCGGAATTGTCCTACAATGAGCAGTTCTTC.

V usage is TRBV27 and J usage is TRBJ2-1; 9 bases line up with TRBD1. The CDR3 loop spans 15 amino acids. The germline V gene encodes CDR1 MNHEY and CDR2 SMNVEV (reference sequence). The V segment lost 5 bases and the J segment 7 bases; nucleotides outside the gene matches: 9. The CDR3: CASSPGTGFRNEQFF. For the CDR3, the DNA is TGTGCCAGCAGTCCAGGGACAGGGTTTAGGAATGAGCAGTTCTTC.

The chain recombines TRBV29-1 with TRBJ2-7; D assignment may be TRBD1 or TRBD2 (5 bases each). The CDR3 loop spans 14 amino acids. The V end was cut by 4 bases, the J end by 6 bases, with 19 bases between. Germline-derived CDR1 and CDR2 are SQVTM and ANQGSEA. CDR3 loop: CSVATPGAGFEQYF. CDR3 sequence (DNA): TGCAGCGTTGCCACCCCCGGGGCAGGGTTCGAGCAGTACTTC.

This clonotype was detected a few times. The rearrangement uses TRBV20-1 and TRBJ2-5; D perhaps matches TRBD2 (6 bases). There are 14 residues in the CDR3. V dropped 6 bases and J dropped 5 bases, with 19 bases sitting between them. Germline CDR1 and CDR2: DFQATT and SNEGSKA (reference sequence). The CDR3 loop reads CSAEAVTRTETQYF. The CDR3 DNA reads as TGCAGTGCAGAAGCCGTGACTAGAACGGAGACCCAGTACTTC.

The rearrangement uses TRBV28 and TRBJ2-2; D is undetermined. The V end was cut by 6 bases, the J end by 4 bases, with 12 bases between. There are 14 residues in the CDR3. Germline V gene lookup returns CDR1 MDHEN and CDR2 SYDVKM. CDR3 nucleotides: TGTGCCAGCAGCTGGGCGGCAGCCACCGGGGAGCTGTTTTTT. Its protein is CASSWAAATGELFF.

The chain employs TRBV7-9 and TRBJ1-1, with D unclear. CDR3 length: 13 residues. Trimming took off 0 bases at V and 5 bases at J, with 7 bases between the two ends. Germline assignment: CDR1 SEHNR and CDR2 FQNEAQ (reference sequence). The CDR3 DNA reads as TGTGCCAGCAGCTTAGCGGAGCAAACTGAAGCTTTCTTT. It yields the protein CASSLAEQTEAFF.

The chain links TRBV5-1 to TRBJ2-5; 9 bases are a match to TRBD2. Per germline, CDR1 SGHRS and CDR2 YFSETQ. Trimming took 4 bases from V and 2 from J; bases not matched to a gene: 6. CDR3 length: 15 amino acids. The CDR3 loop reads CASSPERGAQETQYF. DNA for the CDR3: TGCGCCAGCAGCCCCGAGCGGGGGGCTCAAGAGACCCAGTACTTC.

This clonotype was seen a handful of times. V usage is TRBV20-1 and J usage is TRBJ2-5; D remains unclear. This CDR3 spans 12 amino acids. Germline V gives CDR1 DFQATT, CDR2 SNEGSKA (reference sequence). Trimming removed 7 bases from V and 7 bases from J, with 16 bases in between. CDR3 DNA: TGCAGTGGCGTCGGCCCCGGTCGGACCCAGTACTTC. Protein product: CSGVGPGRTQYF.

The CDR3 region is CASSFTYNEQFF. The CDR3 DNA sequence: TGTGCCAGCAGCTTTACCTACAATGAGCAGTTCTTC. The chain is built from TRBV11-2 and TRBJ2-1; D is unresolved. This CDR3 contains 12 residues. CDR1 is SGHAT, CDR2 FQNNGV, per germline. The V end was cut by 3 bases, the J end by 2 bases, with 2 bases between.

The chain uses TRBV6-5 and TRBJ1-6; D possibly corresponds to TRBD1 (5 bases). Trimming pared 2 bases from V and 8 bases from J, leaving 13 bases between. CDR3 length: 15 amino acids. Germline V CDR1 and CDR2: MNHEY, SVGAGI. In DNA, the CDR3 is TGTGCCAGCAGTTACGGGGAGGGGATGTATTCACCCCTCCACTTT. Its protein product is CASSYGEGMYSPLHF.

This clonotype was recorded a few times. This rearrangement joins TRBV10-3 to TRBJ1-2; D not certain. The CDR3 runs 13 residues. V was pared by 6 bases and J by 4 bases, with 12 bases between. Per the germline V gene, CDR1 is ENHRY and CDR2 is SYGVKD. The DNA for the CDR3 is TGTGCCATCAGCACAGATACGGGCTATGGCTACACCTTC. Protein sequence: CAISTDTGYGYTF.

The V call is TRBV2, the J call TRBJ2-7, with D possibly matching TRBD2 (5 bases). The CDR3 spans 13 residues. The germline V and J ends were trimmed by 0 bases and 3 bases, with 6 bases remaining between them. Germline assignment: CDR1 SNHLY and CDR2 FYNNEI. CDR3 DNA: TGTGCCAGCAGTGAAGCCGGGAACTACGAGCAGTACTTC. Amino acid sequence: CASSEAGNYEQYF. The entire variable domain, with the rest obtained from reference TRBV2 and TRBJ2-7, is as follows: EPEVTQTPSHQVTQMGQEVILRCVPISNHLYFYWYRQILGQKVEFLVSFYNNEISEKSEIFDDQFSVERPDGSNFTLKIRSTKLEDSAMYFCASSEAGNYEQYFGPGTRLTVT.

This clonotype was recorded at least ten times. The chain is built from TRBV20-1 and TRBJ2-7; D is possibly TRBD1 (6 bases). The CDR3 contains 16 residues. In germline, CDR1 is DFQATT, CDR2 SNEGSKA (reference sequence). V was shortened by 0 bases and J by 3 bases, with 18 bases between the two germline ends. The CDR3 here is CSARDLQGDTYYEQYF. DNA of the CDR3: TGCAGTGCTAGAGATCTTCAAGGGGACACTTACTACGAGCAGTACTTC.

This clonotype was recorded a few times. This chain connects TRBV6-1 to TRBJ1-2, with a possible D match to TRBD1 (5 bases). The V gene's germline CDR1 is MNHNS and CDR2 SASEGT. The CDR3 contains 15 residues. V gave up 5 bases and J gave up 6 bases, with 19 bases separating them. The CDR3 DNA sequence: TGTGCCAGCAGTAGTCGACAATGGGGCATGGATGGCTACACCTTC. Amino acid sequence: CASSSRQWGMDGYTF.

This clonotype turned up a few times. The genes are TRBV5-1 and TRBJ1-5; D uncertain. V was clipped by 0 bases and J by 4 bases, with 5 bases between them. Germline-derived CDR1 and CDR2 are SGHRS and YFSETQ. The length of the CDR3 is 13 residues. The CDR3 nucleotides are TGCGCCAGCAGCTTGGACGAGAATCAGCCCCAGCATTTT. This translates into CASSLDENQPQHF.